These T cell receptor beta chains were read from a single sample in a study of neurological immune-mediated disorders. Each CDR3 protein gets one entry after TCRdb re-called the 5' RACE reads with MiXCR. Among approximately 53,000 distinct CDR3 sequences listed, less than 12% were seen once. Specimen: PBMCs. The receptor set was obtained from a woman between 40 and 55 years old in good health. CDR3s include the opening cysteine and the closing phenylalanine or tryptophan. The order of the fields is J gene, D gene, V gene, clone size, CDR3 DNA, CDR3 protein. A D gene is named only where the DNA matches it firmly. Clone size is stated in some rows and not others, as once, few, many or a class when expanded.

>TRBJ1-6|.|TRBV29-1|many
TGCAGCGTTGTGGAAGATTCACCCCTCCACTTT
CSVVEDSPLHF
>TRBJ1-1|TRBD1|TRBV5-1|many
TGCGCCAGCAGCCTTCGACAGGGGGACACTGAAGCTTTCTTT
CASSLRQGDTEAFF
>TRBJ2-3|TRBD2|TRBV5-1|.
TGCGCCAGCAGCCGACTAGCGGAGGGCACAGATACACAGTATTTT
CASSRLAEGTDTQYF
>TRBJ1-6|.|TRBV2|many
TGTGCCAGCAGTGAAGGGGGGCGGAACTCCCCATCACCCCTCCACTTT
CASSEGGRNSPSPLHF
>TRBJ2-3|.|TRBV12-3/TRBV12-4|.
TGTGCCAGCATCATCGGACGAAATACGCAGTATTTT
CASIIGRNTQYF
>TRBJ2-5|.|TRBV15|many
TGTGCCACCAGCAGAGATGGGGCCCGCAGAGACGAGACCCAGTACTTC
CATSRDGARRDETQYF
>TRBJ2-2|TRBD1|TRBV24-1|many
TGTGCCACCGGGGGACAGGGGGGCACCGGGGAGCTGTTTTTT
CATGGQGGTGELFF
>TRBJ2-1|.|TRBV11-2|many
TGTGCCAGCAGCTTAGTTAGGGTATTCAATGAGCAGTTCTTC
CASSLVRVFNEQFF
>TRBJ1-2|TRBD1|TRBV20-1|many
TGCAGTGTTCCGGGACAGGGACTTTATGGCTATGGCTACACCTTC
CSVPGQGLYGYGYTF
>TRBJ1-1|TRBD1|TRBV10-3|.
TGTGCCATCAGAGGGGACAGGTCTACTGAAGCTTTCTTT
CAIRGDRSTEAFF
>TRBJ1-4|.|TRBV5-1|many
TGCGCCAGCAGCTTTGGACACGCAACTAATGAAAAACTGTTTTTT
CASSFGHATNEKLFF
>TRBJ1-3|.|TRBV12-3/TRBV12-4|many
TGTGCCAGCGGGGCCACAGGGACTGGAAACACCATATATTTT
CASGATGTGNTIYF
>TRBJ1-5|.|TRBV20-1|many
TGCAGTGCTAGAGTTGGCGGCTATAGCAATCAGCCCCAGCATTTT
CSARVGGYSNQPQHF
>TRBJ2-7|.|TRBV20-1|many
TGCAGTGCTAGAGAGCAGGGAGGCTCCTACGAGCAGTACTTC
CSAREQGGSYEQYF
>TRBJ2-5|.|TRBV6-5|many
TGTGCCAGCAGTTACTCGAAAAGGACGGACCGAGAGACCCAGTACTTC
CASSYSKRTDRETQYF
>TRBJ1-1|TRBD1|TRBV5-1|few
TGCGCCAGCAGCGGGCAGACAGGGAGCGTCGCTGAAGCTTTCTTT
CASSGQTGSVAEAFF
>TRBJ1-4|.|TRBV7-8|many
TGTGCCAGCAGCCCCTACAGGACAACTAATGAAAAACTGTTTTTT
CASSPYRTTNEKLFF
>TRBJ2-5|.|TRBV27|.
TGTGCCAGTAGTTTACAGAATGGAGGGACCCAGTACTTC
CASSLQNGGTQYF
>TRBJ1-6|.|TRBV12-3/TRBV12-4|many
TGTGCCAGCAGCTCACCCGGTTCACCCCTCCACTTT
CASSSPGSPLHF
>TRBJ2-3|TRBD2|TRBV12-3/TRBV12-4|many
TGTGCCAGCAGTTCCTCCCGGGGGGTCATCACAGATACGCAGTATTTT
CASSSSRGVITDTQYF
>TRBJ1-1|.|TRBV10-3|many
TGTGCCATCAGTGTTGGGTACACTGAAGCTTTCTTT
CAISVGYTEAFF
>TRBJ1-1|.|TRBV5-1|many
TGCGCCAGCAGCTTGGAGAAGACTGAAGCTTTCTTT
CASSLEKTEAFF
>TRBJ2-7|.|TRBV5-6|many
TGTGCCAGCAGCCGGAGTGGCGAGCAGTACTTC
CASSRSGEQYF
>TRBJ1-2|.|TRBV12-3/TRBV12-4|many
TGTGCCAGCATGGAGGATGGTAGCTATGGCTACACCTTC
CASMEDGSYGYTF
>TRBJ1-1|.|TRBV6-2/TRBV6-3|many
TGTGCCAGCAGCGTCTCAAACACTGAAGCTTTCTTT
CASSVSNTEAFF
>TRBJ2-5|.|TRBV2|many
TGTGCCAGCAGTGAAAGAAGGTCGTCCCAAGAGACCCAGTACTTC
CASSERRSSQETQYF
>TRBJ1-1|TRBD1|TRBV12-3/TRBV12-4|many
TGTGCCAGCAGTCCCTGGGACAGGGGGCCCCCTGAAGCTTTCTTT
CASSPWDRGPPEAFF
>TRBJ2-3|.|TRBV20-1|many
TGCAGTGCTAGACCAAACACAGATACGCAGTATTTT
CSARPNTDTQYF
>TRBJ2-1|.|TRBV6-5|many
TGTGCCAGCAGTCTAGAGGGCTACAATGAGCAGTTCTTC
CASSLEGYNEQFF
>TRBJ1-1|.|TRBV20-1|many
TGCAGTGCTAGAGACTGGGACTTAGAAGCTTTCTTT
CSARDWDLEAFF
>TRBJ2-3|.|TRBV5-1|many
TGCGCCAGCAGCTTTGGACAAAGCAGAGATACGCAGTATTTT
CASSFGQSRDTQYF
>TRBJ1-1|.|TRBV11-2|few
TGTGCCAGCAGCTTAGCCTGGGTCTCCGGTGAAGCTTTCTTT
CASSLAWVSGEAFF
>TRBJ1-5|.|TRBV20-1|many
TGCAGTGCTATGGGGGCCCAAGGGATCGGCAATCAGCCCCAGCATTTT
CSAMGAQGIGNQPQHF
>TRBJ2-5|.|TRBV6-5|many
TGTGCCAGCAGGAAACTCCGGGACACCGACCTCCAAGAGACCCAGTACTTC
CASRKLRDTDLQETQYF
>TRBJ1-1|.|TRBV3-1|many
TGTGCCAGCAGCCAAGGGACGGCGAACACTGAAGCTTTCTTT
CASSQGTANTEAFF
>TRBJ1-1|.|TRBV3-1|many
TGTGCCAGCACCCCCAGGGGCACCTTGAACACTGAAGCTTTCTTT
CASTPRGTLNTEAFF
>TRBJ2-7|.|TRBV10-2|many
TGCGCCTCATCGAAGGGGGACGAGCAGTACTTC
CASSKGDEQYF
>TRBJ2-7|TRBD1|TRBV20-1|many
TGCAGTGCTGGACAGGGTGCGGACGAGCAGTACTTC
CSAGQGADEQYF
>TRBJ2-7|.|TRBV2|.
TGTGCCAGCACCAGCCCATCTGGGGTGGTTAGCGGCTTATCGTCTTACGAGCAGTACTTC
CASTSPSGVVSGLSSYEQYF
>TRBJ2-5|TRBD1|TRBV6-2/TRBV6-3|.
TGTGCCAGCATCCCGGGACAGGGGAAACAAGAGACCCAGTACTTC
CASIPGQGKQETQYF
>TRBJ2-3|.|TRBV10-3|many
TGTGCCATAGGTGGGGGGAGTGGTACAGATACGCAGTATTTT
CAIGGGSGTDTQYF
>TRBJ2-7|.|TRBV5-1|.
TGCGCCAGCAGCTTGGGACAACCTGCCTCTGGCTACGAGCAGTACTTC
CASSLGQPASGYEQYF
>TRBJ1-2|.|TRBV20-1|.
TGCAGTGCTAGTCATTTTTCTAACTATGGCTACACCTTC
CSASHFSNYGYTF
>TRBJ1-4|.|TRBV5-1|many
TGCGCCAGCATCCGGACCCCCGGGGAGAAACTGTTTTTT
CASIRTPGEKLFF
>TRBJ1-1|TRBD1|TRBV7-2|many
TGTGCCAGCAGCTACAGGGACAGGCGGACCACTGAAGCTTTCTTT
CASSYRDRRTTEAFF
>TRBJ2-3|.|TRBV12-3/TRBV12-4|many
TGTGCCAGCAGTTTAGCGGATCGCCTGAGGGATACGCAGTATTTT
CASSLADRLRDTQYF